This TCR beta chain originates from a study of blood T cell repertoires in COVID-19. Here immunoSEQ multiplex PCR was the method, and the copy in TCRdb shows in-frame clones only, minus some. Here the sample spans 250,000 to 300,000 clones, 88% being singletons. The V and J ends lost 5 bases and 8 bases respectively, with 18 bases between them. This CDR3 is built from 15 residues. CDR1 and CDR2 (germline): MNHEY, SVGAGI. V and J are TRBV6-5 and TRBJ2-2; weak D call: TRBD2 (6 bases). This receptor was taken from a woman aged 25 to 45 with COVID-19, enrolled during active disease. Material for sequencing was peripheral blood. The CDR3 coding sequence is TGTGCCAGCAGTCGCGGGACCGCGGGGAGTGGGGAGCTGTTTTTT. Amino acids: CASSRGTAGSGELFF.